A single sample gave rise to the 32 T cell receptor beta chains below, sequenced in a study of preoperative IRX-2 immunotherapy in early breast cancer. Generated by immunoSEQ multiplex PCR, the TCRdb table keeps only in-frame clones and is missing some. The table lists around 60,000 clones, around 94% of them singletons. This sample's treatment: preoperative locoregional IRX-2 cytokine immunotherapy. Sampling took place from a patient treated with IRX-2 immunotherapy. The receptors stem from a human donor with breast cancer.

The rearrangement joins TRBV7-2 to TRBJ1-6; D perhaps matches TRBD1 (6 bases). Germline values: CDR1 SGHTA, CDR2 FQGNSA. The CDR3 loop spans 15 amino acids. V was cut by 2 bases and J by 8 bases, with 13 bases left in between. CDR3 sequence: CASSLWGGPDSPLHF. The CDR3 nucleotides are TGTGCCAGCAGCTTATGGGGGGGCCCGGATTCACCCCTCCACTTT.

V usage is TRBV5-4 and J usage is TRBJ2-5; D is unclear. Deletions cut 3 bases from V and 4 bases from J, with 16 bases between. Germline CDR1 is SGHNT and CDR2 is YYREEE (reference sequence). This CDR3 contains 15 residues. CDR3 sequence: CASSSGRSVLETQYF. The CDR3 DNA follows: TGTGCCAGCAGCTCCGGGCGGTCCGTTCTAGAGACCCAGTACTTC.

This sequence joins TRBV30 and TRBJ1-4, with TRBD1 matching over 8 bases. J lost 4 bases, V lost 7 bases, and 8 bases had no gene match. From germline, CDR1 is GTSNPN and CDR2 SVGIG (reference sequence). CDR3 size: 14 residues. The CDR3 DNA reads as TGTGCCTTGAAAACAGGGGGTTATAATGAAAAACTGTTTTTT. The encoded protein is CALKTGGYNEKLFF.

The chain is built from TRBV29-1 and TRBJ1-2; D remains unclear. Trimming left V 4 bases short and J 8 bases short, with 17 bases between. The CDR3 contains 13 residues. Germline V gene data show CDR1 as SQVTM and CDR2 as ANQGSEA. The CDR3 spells CSVGKGLTGGYTF. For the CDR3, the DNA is TGCAGCGTTGGAAAAGGGTTAACTGGCGGCTACACCTTC.

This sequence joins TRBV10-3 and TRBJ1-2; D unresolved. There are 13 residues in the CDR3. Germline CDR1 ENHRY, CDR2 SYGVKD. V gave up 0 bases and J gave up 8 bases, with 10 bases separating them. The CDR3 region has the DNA TGTGCCATCAGTGAGTCGATCGAGGGCGGCTACACCTTC. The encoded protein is CAISESIEGGYTF.

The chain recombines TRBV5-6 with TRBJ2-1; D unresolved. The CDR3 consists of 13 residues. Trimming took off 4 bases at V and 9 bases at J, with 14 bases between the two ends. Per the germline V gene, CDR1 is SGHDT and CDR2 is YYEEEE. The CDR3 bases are TGTGCCAGCAGCAGCGACCCACGGTTTGAGCAGTTCTTC. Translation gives CASSSDPRFEQFF. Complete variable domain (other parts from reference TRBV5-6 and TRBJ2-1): DAGVTQSPTHLIKTRGQQVTLRCSPKSGHDTVSWYQQALGQGPQFIFQYYEEEERQRGNFPDRFSGHQFPNYSSELNVNALLLGDSALYLCASSSDPRFEQFFGPGTRLTVL.

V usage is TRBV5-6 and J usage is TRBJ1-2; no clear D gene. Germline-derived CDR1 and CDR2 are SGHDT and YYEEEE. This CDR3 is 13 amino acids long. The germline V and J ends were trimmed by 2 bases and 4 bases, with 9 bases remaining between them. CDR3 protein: CASSFWLRYGYTF. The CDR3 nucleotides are TGTGCCAGCAGCTTCTGGCTCCGCTATGGCTACACCTTC.

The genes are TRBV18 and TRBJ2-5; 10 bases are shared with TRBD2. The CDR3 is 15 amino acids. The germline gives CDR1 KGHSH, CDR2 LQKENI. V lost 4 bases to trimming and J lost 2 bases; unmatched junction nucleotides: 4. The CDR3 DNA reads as TGTGCCAGCTCACATAGCGGGAGGTGGCAAGAGACCCAGTACTTC. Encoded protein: CASSHSGRWQETQYF.

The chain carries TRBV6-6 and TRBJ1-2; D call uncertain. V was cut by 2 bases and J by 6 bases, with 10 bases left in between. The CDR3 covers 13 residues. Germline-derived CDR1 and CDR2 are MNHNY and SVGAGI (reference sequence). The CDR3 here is CASSYGGGNGYTF. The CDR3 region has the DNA TGTGCCAGCAGTTACGGAGGAGGGAATGGCTACACCTTC.

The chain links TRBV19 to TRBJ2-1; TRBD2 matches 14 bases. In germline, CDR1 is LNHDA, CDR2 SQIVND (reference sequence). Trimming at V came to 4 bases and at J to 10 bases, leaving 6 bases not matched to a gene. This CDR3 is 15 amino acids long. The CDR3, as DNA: TGTGCCAGTAGTAGGGGACTAGCGGGGGCCCCCGAGCAGTTCTTC. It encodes CASSRGLAGAPEQFF.

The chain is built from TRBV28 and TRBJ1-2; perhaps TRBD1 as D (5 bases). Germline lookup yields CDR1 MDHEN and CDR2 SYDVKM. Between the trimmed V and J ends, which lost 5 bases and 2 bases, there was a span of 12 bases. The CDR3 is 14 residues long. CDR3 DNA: TGTGCCAGCAGTCCCGGGGGACGGAACTATGGCTACACCTTC. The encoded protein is CASSPGGRNYGYTF.

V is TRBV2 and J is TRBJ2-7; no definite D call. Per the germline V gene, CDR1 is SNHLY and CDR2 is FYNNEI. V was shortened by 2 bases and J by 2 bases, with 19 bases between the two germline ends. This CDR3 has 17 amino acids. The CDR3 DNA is TGTGCCAGCAGTGAAATAAGTAGTAGTGACGGTACCTACGAGCAGTACTTC. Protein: CASSEISSSDGTYEQYF.

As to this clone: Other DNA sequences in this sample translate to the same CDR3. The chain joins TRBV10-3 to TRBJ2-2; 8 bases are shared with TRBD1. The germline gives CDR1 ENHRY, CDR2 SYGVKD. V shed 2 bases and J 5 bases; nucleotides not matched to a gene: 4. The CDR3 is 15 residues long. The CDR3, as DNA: TGTGCCATCAGTGAGAGAACAGGGGGGACCGGGGAGCTGTTTTTT. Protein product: CAISERTGGTGELFF.

The CDR3 nucleotides are TGCGCCAGCAGCCAGGGAAGGGGGCCCTACGAGCAGTACTTC. Protein product: CASSQGRGPYEQYF. The V call is TRBV4-1, the J call TRBJ2-7; 7 bases agree with TRBD1. The CDR3 loop spans 14 amino acids. Germline V gives CDR1 MGHRA, CDR2 YSYEKL. The ends lost 3 bases at V and 2 bases at J; junction bases unmatched: 4.

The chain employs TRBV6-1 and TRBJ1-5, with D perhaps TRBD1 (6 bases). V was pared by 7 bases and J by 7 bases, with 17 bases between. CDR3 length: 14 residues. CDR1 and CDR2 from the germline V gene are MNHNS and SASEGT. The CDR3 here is CASISAGARQPQHF. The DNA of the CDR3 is TGTGCCAGCATTAGTGCGGGGGCTCGGCAGCCCCAGCATTTT.

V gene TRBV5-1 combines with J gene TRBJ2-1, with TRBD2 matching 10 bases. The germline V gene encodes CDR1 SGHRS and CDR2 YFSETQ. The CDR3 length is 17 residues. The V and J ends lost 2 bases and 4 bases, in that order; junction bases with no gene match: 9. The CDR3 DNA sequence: TGCGCCAGCAGCTTAGCAGCGGGAGGGCCGGGTTACAATGAGCAGTTCTTC. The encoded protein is CASSLAAGGPGYNEQFF. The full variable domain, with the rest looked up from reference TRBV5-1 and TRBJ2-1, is KAGVTQTPRYLIKTRGQQVTLSCSPISGHRSVSWYQQTPGQGLQFLFEYFSETQRNKGNFPGRFSGRQFSNSRSEMNVSTLELGDSALYLCASSLAAGGPGYNEQFFGPGTRLTVL.

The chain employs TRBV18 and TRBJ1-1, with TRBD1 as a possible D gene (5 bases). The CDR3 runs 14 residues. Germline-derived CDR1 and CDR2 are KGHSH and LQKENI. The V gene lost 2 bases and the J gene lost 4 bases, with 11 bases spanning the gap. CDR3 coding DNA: TGTGCCAGCTCACCATACGCCCAGGGCACTGAAGCTTTCTTT. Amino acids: CASSPYAQGTEAFF.

CDR3 protein: CASSIGEYEQYF. The CDR3 DNA is TGTGCCAGCAGCATAGGGGAGTACGAGCAGTACTTC. V gene TRBV5-6 combines with J gene TRBJ2-5, with D perhaps TRBD1 or TRBD2 (5 bases each). The J call may be incorrect, as the DNA end agrees better with TRBJ2-7. Germline CDR1 reads SGHDT; CDR2 reads YYEEEE. CDR3 length: 12 residues.

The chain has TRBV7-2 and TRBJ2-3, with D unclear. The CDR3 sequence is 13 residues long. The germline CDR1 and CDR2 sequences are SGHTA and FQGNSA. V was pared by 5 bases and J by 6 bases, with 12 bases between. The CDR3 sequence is CASSQPPRDTQYF. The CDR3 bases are TGTGCCAGCAGCCAGCCCCCTCGGGATACGCAGTATTTT.

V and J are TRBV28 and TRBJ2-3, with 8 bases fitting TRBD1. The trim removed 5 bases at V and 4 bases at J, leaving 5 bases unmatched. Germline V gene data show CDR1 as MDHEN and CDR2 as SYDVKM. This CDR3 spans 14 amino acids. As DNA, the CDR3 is TGTGCCAGCAGTCTCCGGACAGGGCCAGATACGCAGTATTTT. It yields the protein CASSLRTGPDTQYF.

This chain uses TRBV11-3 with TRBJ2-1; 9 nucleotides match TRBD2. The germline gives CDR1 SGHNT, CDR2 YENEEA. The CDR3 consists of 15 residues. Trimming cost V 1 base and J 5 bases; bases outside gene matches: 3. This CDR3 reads CASSLGLAVNNEQFF. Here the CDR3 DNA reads TGTGCCAGCAGCTTAGGACTAGCGGTAAACAATGAGCAGTTCTTC.

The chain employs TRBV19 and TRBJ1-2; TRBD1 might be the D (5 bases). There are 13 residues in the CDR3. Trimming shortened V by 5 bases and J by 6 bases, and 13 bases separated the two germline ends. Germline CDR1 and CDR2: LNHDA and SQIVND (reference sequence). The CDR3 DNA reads TGTGCCAGTAGTCAGGGAGGTACGGATGGCTACACCTTC. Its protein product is CASSQGGTDGYTF. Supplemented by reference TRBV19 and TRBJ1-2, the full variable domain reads DGGITQSPKYLFRKEGQNVTLSCEQNLNHDAMYWYRQDPGQGLRLIYYSQIVNDFQKGDIAEGYSVSREKKESFPLTVTSAQKNPTAFYLCASSQGGTDGYTFGSGTRLTVV.

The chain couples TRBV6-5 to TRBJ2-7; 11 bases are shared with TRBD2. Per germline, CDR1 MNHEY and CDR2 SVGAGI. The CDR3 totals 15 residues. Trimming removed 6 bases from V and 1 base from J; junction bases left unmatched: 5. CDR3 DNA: TGTGCCAGCAGACCACTAGCGGGAGTATCCTACGAGCAGTACTTC. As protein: CASRPLAGVSYEQYF.

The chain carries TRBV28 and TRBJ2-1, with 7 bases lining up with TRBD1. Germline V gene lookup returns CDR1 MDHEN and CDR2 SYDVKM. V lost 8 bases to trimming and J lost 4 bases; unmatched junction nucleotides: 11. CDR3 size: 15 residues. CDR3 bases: TGTGCCAGCTACGAGACAGGGCCACCTTACAATGAGCAGTTCTTC. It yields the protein CASYETGPPYNEQFF.

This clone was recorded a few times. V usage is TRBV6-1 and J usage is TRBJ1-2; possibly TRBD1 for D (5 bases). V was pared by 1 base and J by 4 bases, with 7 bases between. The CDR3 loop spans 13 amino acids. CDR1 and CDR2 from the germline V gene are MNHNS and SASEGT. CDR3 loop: CASSEVGGYGYTF. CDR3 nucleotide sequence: TGTGCCAGCAGTGAAGTTGGGGGCTATGGCTACACCTTC.

Here the CDR3 DNA reads TGTGCCTGGAGCCCGGGCCGGTCTCATTTGGTCTACGAGCAGTACTTC. The encoded protein is CAWSPGRSHLVYEQYF. This rearrangement joins TRBV30 to TRBJ2-7, with D unresolved. This CDR3 is built from 16 residues. V lost 3 bases, J lost 3 bases, and 21 bases lay in between. Germline loops: CDR1 GTSNPN, CDR2 SVGIG (reference sequence).

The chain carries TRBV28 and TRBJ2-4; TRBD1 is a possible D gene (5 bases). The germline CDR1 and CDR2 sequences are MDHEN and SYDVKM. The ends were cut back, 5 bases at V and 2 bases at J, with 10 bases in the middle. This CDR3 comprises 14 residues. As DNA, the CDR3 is TGTGCCAGCAGTGCCAGGGTTCCCAAAAACATTCAGTACTTC. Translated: CASSARVPKNIQYF.

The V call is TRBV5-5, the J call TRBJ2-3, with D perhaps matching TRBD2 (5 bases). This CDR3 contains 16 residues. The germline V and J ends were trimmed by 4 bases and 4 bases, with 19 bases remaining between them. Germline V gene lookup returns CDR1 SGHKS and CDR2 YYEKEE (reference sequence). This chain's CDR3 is CASSLGIQGGSDTQYF. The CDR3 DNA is TGTGCCAGCAGCCTAGGAATTCAAGGCGGGTCAGATACGCAGTATTTT.

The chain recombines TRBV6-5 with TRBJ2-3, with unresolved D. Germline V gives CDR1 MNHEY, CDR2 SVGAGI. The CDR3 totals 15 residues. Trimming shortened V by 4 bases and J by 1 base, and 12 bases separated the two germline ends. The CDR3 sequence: CASSFSPWGTDTQYF. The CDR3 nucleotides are TGTGCCAGCAGTTTCTCCCCATGGGGCACAGATACGCAGTATTTT.

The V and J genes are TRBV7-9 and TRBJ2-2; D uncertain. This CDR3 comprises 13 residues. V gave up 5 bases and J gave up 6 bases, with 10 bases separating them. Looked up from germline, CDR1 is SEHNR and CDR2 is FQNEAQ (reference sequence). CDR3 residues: CASSPPVAGELFF. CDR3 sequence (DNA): TGTGCCAGCAGCCCCCCTGTGGCCGGGGAGCTGTTTTTT.

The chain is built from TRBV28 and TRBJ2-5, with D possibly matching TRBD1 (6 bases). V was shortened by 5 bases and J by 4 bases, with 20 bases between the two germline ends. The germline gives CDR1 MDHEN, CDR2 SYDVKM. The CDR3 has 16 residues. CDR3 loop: CASSTSPGVGLETQYF. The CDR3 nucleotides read TGTGCCAGCAGTACAAGCCCAGGGGTTGGGTTAGAGACCCAGTACTTC.

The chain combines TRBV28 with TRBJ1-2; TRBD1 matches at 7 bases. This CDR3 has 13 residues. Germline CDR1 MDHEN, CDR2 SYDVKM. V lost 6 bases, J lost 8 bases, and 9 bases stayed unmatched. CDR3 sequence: CASRHRGRGGYTF. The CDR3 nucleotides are TGTGCCAGCAGGCACAGGGGTCGGGGCGGCTACACCTTC.